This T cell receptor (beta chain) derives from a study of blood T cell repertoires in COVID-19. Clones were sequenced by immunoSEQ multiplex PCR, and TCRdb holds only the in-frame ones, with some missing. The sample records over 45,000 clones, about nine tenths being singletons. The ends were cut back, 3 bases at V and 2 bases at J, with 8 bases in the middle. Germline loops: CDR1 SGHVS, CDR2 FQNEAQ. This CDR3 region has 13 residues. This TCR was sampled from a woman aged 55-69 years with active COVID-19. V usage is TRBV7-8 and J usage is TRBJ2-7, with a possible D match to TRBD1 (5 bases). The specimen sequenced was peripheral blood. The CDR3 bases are TGTGCCAGCAGCTTGGGCAGGGCCTACGAGCAGTACTTC. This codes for CASSLGRAYEQYF.